Below, 32 T cell receptor beta chains from the same sample are listed, as sequenced in a study of T cell responses to AZD1222 COVID-19 vaccine. Using immunoSEQ multiplex PCR, the repertoire was profiled, and TCRdb retains in-frame clones only, with some absent. The sample yields 150,000 to 200,000 clones, 88% seen once. Sequenced material: peripheral blood, taken 28 days after the second AZD1222 dose. The receptor source for this set is an adult who received the AZD1222 COVID-19 vaccine.

The rearrangement uses TRBV3-1 (or the pseudogene TRBV3-2) and TRBJ1-2; the D is unclear. In germline, CDR1 is LGHDT, CDR2 YNNKEL (reference sequence). Trimming took off 1 base at V and 2 bases at J, with 5 bases between the two ends. This CDR3 contains 13 residues. For the CDR3, the DNA is TGTGCCAGCAGCCAAGGACGCAACTATGGCTACACCTTC. This gives the protein CASSQGRNYGYTF.

The gene calls are TRBV21-1 and TRBJ2-6; TRBD1 was called by the table and not checked on the DNA. TRBV21-1 is a pseudogene segment. This CDR3 spans 15 amino acids. Written as DNA, the CDR3 is TGTGCCAGCAGCAACAGGGGGCCTCACGGGAGAGTCCTGACTTTC. Translated, it gives CASSNRGPHGRVLTF.

This chain links TRBV27 with TRBJ1-6, with 9 bases matching TRBD1. The CDR3 covers 14 residues. Germline assignment: CDR1 MNHEY and CDR2 SMNVEV (reference sequence). V shed 2 bases, J shed 8 bases, and the junction held 1 base outside the gene matches. The CDR3 loop reads CASSLDRGYSPLHF. The DNA for the CDR3 is TGTGCCAGCAGTTTAGACAGGGGGTATTCACCCCTCCACTTT.

The chain is built from TRBV25-1 and TRBJ1-6; 8 nucleotides match TRBD1. The CDR3 is 14 residues long. J gave up 7 bases and V 8 bases, and 7 bases lay outside the gene matches. The germline CDR1 and CDR2 sequences are MGHDK and SYGVNS. DNA of the CDR3: TGTGCCAGCCATTCTTGGACAGGGAATTCACCCCTCCACTTT. It translates to CASHSWTGNSPLHF.

The V gene is TRBV27, the J gene TRBJ2-3; D perhaps matches TRBD1 (7 bases). V gave up 7 bases and J gave up 7 bases, with 15 bases separating them. Per the germline V gene, CDR1 is MNHEY and CDR2 is SMNVEV (reference sequence). The length of the CDR3 is 13 residues. The CDR3 region is CASKAGGLNTQYF. The CDR3 bases are TGTGCCAGCAAGGCAGGGGGGCTAAATACGCAGTATTTT.

In DNA, the CDR3 is TGTGCCAGCAGCTTAAGCCCTGGGGATTTCGCTGAAGCTTTCTTT. Its translation: CASSLSPGDFAEAFF. The chain joins TRBV9 to TRBJ1-1; D remains ambiguous. The germline CDR1 and CDR2 sequences are SGDLS and YYNGEE. This CDR3 is built from 15 residues. V lost 4 bases and J lost 6, with 19 bases in between. Combining the CDR3 with reference TRBV9 and TRBJ1-1 gives the whole variable domain DSGVTQTPKHLITATGQRVTLRCSPRSGDLSVYWYQQSLDQGLQFLIQYYNGEERAKGNILERFSAQQFPDLHSELNLSSLELGDSALYFCASSLSPGDFAEAFFGQGTRLTVV.

The CDR3 is CASSSGTSGSTGELFF. The CDR3 DNA sequence: TGCGCCAGCAGCTCGGGGACTAGCGGCTCCACCGGGGAGCTGTTTTTT. The chain combines TRBV5-1 with TRBJ2-2; 11 nucleotides match TRBD2. The ends lost 3 bases at V and 4 bases at J; junction bases unmatched: 5. The V gene's germline CDR1 is SGHRS and CDR2 YFSETQ. This CDR3 is 16 amino acids long.

The chain carries TRBV15 and TRBJ2-7; no clear D. V gave up 0 bases and J gave up 3 bases, with 6 bases separating them. The length of the CDR3 is 13 residues. CDR1 and CDR2 (germline): LNHNV, YYDKDF (reference sequence). The CDR3 protein is CATSREVNYEQYF. CDR3 DNA: TGTGCCACCAGCAGAGAGGTGAACTACGAGCAGTACTTC. The full variable domain, with the rest looked up from reference TRBV15 and TRBJ2-7, is DAMVIQNPRYQVTQFGKPVTLSCSQTLNHNVMYWYQQKSSQAPKLLFHYYDKDFNNEADTPDNFQSRRPNTSFCFLDIRSPGLGDTAMYLCATSREVNYEQYFGPGTRLTVT.

The chain combines TRBV4-2 with TRBJ1-3; TRBD1 matches at 9 bases. The CDR3 has 18 amino acids. J gave up 2 bases and V 4 bases, and 12 bases lay outside the gene matches. The germline V gene encodes CDR1 LGHNA and CDR2 YNFKEQ. CDR3 loop: CASSLASDRGFTGNTIYF. CDR3 coding DNA: TGTGCCAGCAGCCTTGCATCGGACAGGGGTTTTACTGGAAACACCATATATTTT.

This chain connects TRBV7-8 to TRBJ2-1; D is ambiguous. The CDR3 totals 15 residues. Trimming pared 2 bases from V and 6 bases from J, leaving 14 bases between. The germline CDR1 and CDR2 sequences are SGHVS and FQNEAQ. CDR3 sequence reads: CASSLSPLRSNEQFF. The CDR3 DNA follows: TGTGCCAGCAGCTTATCCCCGCTCCGGTCCAATGAGCAGTTCTTC. The full variable domain, its missing parts supplied by reference TRBV7-8 and TRBJ2-1, is GAGVSQSPRYKVAKRGQDVALRCDPISGHVSLFWYQQALGQGPEFLTYFQNEAQLDKSGLPSDRFFAERPEGSVSTLKIQRTQQEDSAVYLCASSLSPLRSNEQFFGPGTRLTVL.

The rearrangement joins TRBV6-1 to TRBJ1-2, with D perhaps TRBD1 (6 bases). The CDR3 covers 13 residues. Germline V gene data show CDR1 as MNHNS and CDR2 as SASEGT. V lost 3 bases to trimming and J lost 2 bases, with 7 bases between them. CDR3 in DNA: TGTGCCAGCAGTGAGACAGGCAACTATGGCTACACCTTC. This gives the protein CASSETGNYGYTF.

This rearrangement joins TRBV6-5 to TRBJ1-2, with D tentatively TRBD1 (6 bases). The V gene's germline CDR1 is MNHEY and CDR2 SVGAGI. V was trimmed by 6 bases and J by 4 bases, leaving 18 bases between them. CDR3 length: 15 amino acids. This CDR3 is CASRHLRDNTYGYTF. CDR3 bases: TGTGCCAGCAGACACCTCCGGGACAATACCTATGGCTACACCTTC.

This chain links TRBV6-1 with TRBJ1-2, with no clear D. Trimming took 2 bases from V and 5 from J, leaving 3 bases between them. Germline values: CDR1 MNHNS, CDR2 SASEGT. This CDR3 has 11 amino acids. CDR3 coding DNA: TGTGCCAGCAGTGAATGGTATGGCTACACCTTC. Translating gives CASSEWYGYTF.

The J gene is TRBJ2-7, the V gene TRBV4-3, with D unresolved. In germline, CDR1 is LGHNA, CDR2 YSLEER. CDR3 size: 15 residues. With 0 bases removed from V and 3 bases from J, the gap between germline ends came to 12 bases. The CDR3 bases are TGCGCCAGCAGCCAAGATTACGGTCCAGGCTACGAGCAGTACTTC. Residues: CASSQDYGPGYEQYF.

This clone was counted once. The rearrangement joins TRBV2 to TRBJ2-1, with D possibly being TRBD1 (5 bases). This CDR3 has 14 residues. V was pared by 6 bases and J by 4 bases, with 13 bases between. Germline CDR1 and CDR2: SNHLY and FYNNEI. The DNA for the CDR3 is TGTGCCAGCAGCCATGAGACAGATTACAATGAGCAGTTCTTC. Its protein is CASSHETDYNEQFF.

The rearrangement joins TRBV6-5 to TRBJ1-2, with D unclear. V lost 4 bases, J lost 4 bases, and 7 bases lay in between. Per the germline V gene, CDR1 is MNHEY and CDR2 is SVGAGI. The CDR3 is made up of 12 amino acids. DNA of the CDR3: TGTGCCAGCAGTTCCAGTGCCTATGGCTACACCTTC. Its translation: CASSSSAYGYTF.

With regard to this clone: The same CDR3 arises from other DNA sequences in this sample as well. The V call is TRBV12-3 or TRBV12-4, the J call TRBJ1-2; no firm D call. The V end was cut by 3 bases, the J end by 8 bases, with 7 bases between. This CDR3 is 11 amino acids long. The CDR3 DNA sequence: TGTGCCAGCAGTTTGGGAGTGGGCTACACCTTC. Its protein product is CASSLGVGYTF.

This clone was seen a handful of times. The chain links TRBV7-2 to TRBJ2-7; D is possibly TRBD1 or TRBD2 (5 bases each). The CDR3 covers 16 residues. With 4 bases removed from V and 0 bases from J, the gap between germline ends came to 16 bases. CDR1 SGHTA and CDR2 FQGNSA come from the germline V gene. CDR3 nucleotides: TGTGCCAGCAGCTGGACTGCAGGGTCCAGCTCCTACGAGCAGTACTTC. Protein product: CASSWTAGSSSYEQYF. The whole variable domain, remainder taken from reference TRBV7-2 and TRBJ2-7, is GAGVSQSPSNKVTEKGKDVELRCDPISGHTALYWYRQSLGQGLEFLIYFQGNSAPDKSGLPSDRFSAERTGGSVSTLTIQRTQQEDSAVYLCASSWTAGSSSYEQYFGPGTRLTVT.

The V gene is TRBV2, the J gene TRBJ1-5; D remains ambiguous. V dropped 3 bases and J dropped 0 bases, with 3 bases sitting between them. Germline V gene data show CDR1 as SNHLY and CDR2 as FYNNEI. CDR3 length equals 13 residues. Here the CDR3 DNA reads TGTGCCAGCAGTGATCTTAGCAATCAGCCCCAGCATTTT. This gives the protein CASSDLSNQPQHF. The variable domain in full, completed from reference TRBV2 and TRBJ1-5, reads EPEVTQTPSHQVTQMGQEVILRCVPISNHLYFYWYRQILGQKVEFLVSFYNNEISEKSEIFDDQFSVERPDGSNFTLKIRSTKLEDSAMYFCASSDLSNQPQHFGDGTRLSIL.

The CDR3 DNA is TGTGCCAGCAGTGATACAGCCACCTACGAGCAGTACTTC. Residues: CASSDTATYEQYF. The gene calls are TRBV12-3 or TRBV12-4 and TRBJ2-7; no firm D call. V gave up 5 bases and J gave up 2 bases, with 10 bases separating them. CDR3 length: 13 residues.

The V call is TRBV7-2, the J call TRBJ1-1; 8 bases are a match to TRBD1. V shed 1 base and J 5 bases; nucleotides not matched to a gene: 3. From germline, CDR1 is SGHTA and CDR2 FQGNSA. The CDR3 consists of 14 residues. CDR3 region: CASSLDRGRTEAFF. The CDR3 DNA reads TGTGCCAGCAGCTTAGACAGGGGGAGAACTGAAGCTTTCTTT.

V is TRBV2 and J is TRBJ2-1, with no clear D. The V gene lost 7 bases and the J gene lost 10 bases, with 17 bases spanning the gap. Germline loops: CDR1 SNHLY, CDR2 FYNNEI. This CDR3 comprises 13 residues. The CDR3 region is CASTPDVVGEQFF. CDR3 sequence (DNA): TGTGCCAGCACCCCGGACGTCGTGGGGGAGCAGTTCTTC.

The rearrangement links TRBV6-6 to TRBJ2-7; unclear D gene. Trimming left V 5 bases short and J 3 bases short, with 11 bases between. CDR3 size: 13 residues. Per germline, CDR1 MNHNY and CDR2 SVGAGI (reference sequence). This CDR3 reads CASSLVDGYEQYF. CDR3 nucleotides: TGTGCCAGCAGTCTGGTGGACGGCTACGAGCAGTACTTC.

The chain recombines TRBV15 with TRBJ1-3, with D hard to call. The V end was cut by 1 base, the J end by 2 bases, with 6 bases between. Germline V gives CDR1 LNHNV, CDR2 YYDKDF (reference sequence). The CDR3 consists of 14 residues. The chain's CDR3 is CATSRGGTGNTIYF. The CDR3 nucleotides are TGTGCCACCAGCAGAGGAGGGACTGGAAACACCATATATTTT.

Comment on this clone: Mismatch with germline at one junction end may stem from a read error. This chain links TRBV7-7 with TRBJ2-7, with D maybe TRBD2 (5 bases). The CDR3 runs 14 residues. Germline lookup yields CDR1 SSHAT and CDR2 FNYEAQ (reference sequence). The CDR3 is CASSLEGRRSEQYF. DNA for the CDR3: TGTGCTAGCAGCTTAGAGGGCCGGCGGAGCGAGCAGTACTTC.

The chain uses TRBV7-9 and TRBJ2-3, with 13 nucleotides matching TRBD2. Unmatched junction bases numbered 9, after V lost 7 bases and J lost 5 bases. The CDR3 runs 16 residues. In germline, CDR1 is SEHNR, CDR2 FQNEAQ (reference sequence). CDR3 residues: CASTRTSGGSGDTQYF. In nucleotides, the CDR3 is TGTGCCAGCACCCGGACTAGCGGGGGTAGCGGAGATACGCAGTATTTT.

This clone was observed once. The chain employs TRBV7-2 and TRBJ1-2, with D unresolved. Germline assignment: CDR1 SGHTA and CDR2 FQGNSA. Deletions cut 6 bases from V and 3 bases from J, with 8 bases between. The CDR3 length is 12 residues. As DNA, the CDR3 is TGTGCCAGCAGTTCCGACCACTATGGCTACACCTTC. Translation: CASSSDHYGYTF.

The chain joins TRBV9 to TRBJ2-3, with 11 bases lining up with TRBD2. V lost 3 bases to trimming and J lost 8 bases; unmatched junction nucleotides: 5. CDR3 length: 14 residues. The germline V gene encodes CDR1 SGDLS and CDR2 YYNGEE. The CDR3 nucleotides read TGTGCCAGCAGCGCTAGCGGGGGGTCCATTACGCAGTATTTT. Translated, it gives CASSASGGSITQYF.

This clone was picked up one time. The chain recombines TRBV7-9 with TRBJ1-1, with a tentative D call TRBD1 (5 bases). The germline V and J ends were trimmed by 6 bases and 8 bases, with 13 bases remaining between them. Germline V lookup: CDR1 SEHNR, CDR2 FQNEAQ (reference sequence). This CDR3 is 12 amino acids long. The CDR3 reads CASRYGTLEAFF. CDR3 nucleotides: TGTGCCAGCAGATACGGGACGCTGGAAGCTTTCTTT.

The V and J genes are TRBV4-1 and TRBJ2-3; 8 bases map to TRBD1. V was clipped by 8 bases and J by 4 bases; unmatched bases: 8. Germline V gene data show CDR1 as MGHRA and CDR2 as YSYEKL. The CDR3 covers 14 residues. The CDR3 loop reads CASRRQGYSDTQYF. In DNA form, the CDR3 reads TGCGCCAGCCGCCGACAGGGGTACTCAGATACGCAGTATTTT.

The rearrangement joins TRBV2 to TRBJ1-2, with D perhaps TRBD1 (5 bases). Looked up from germline, CDR1 is SNHLY and CDR2 is FYNNEI. V was cut by 6 bases and J by 7 bases, with 15 bases left in between. This CDR3 is built from 13 residues. The CDR3 bases are TGTGCCAGCAGCATGGGGACCGGGGGTGGCTACACCTTC. This gives the protein CASSMGTGGGYTF.

The V and J genes are TRBV18 and TRBJ1-2; tentatively, D is TRBD1 (5 bases). The CDR3 spans 14 residues. Between the trimmed V and J ends, which lost 3 bases and 8 bases, there was a span of 16 bases. Germline values: CDR1 KGHSH, CDR2 LQKENI. CDR3 sequence reads: CASSPQMDIPGYTF. The CDR3 region has the DNA TGTGCCAGCTCACCCCAGATGGACATCCCAGGCTACACCTTC.